The 32 T cell receptor beta chains below all came from one sample that was sequenced in a study of cytomegalovirus exposure and HLA in healthy donors. 13 Jbeta primers and 60 Vbeta primers were used for the PCR. The protocol was immunoSEQ multiplex PCR, while the TCRdb copy is restricted to in-frame clones and leaves out a portion. Here the sample spans about 140,000 clones, roughly 74% being singletons. The source material was PBMCs. These receptors were collected from a man younger than 35 in good health and CMV-seropositive.

The V call is TRBV10-3, the J call TRBJ1-2, with D hard to call. V was trimmed by 3 bases and J by 3 bases, leaving 5 bases between them. Germline V CDR1 and CDR2: ENHRY, SYGVKD. This CDR3 is built from 12 residues. The CDR3 region is CAISELDYGYTF. The CDR3, as DNA: TGTGCCATCAGTGAACTGGACTATGGCTACACCTTC.

The chain has TRBV6-1 and TRBJ2-3, with 12 bases that match TRBD2. The J segment lost 4 bases and the V segment lost 6 bases, leaving 5 bases of the junction unmatched. The CDR3 has 15 amino acids. CDR1 is MNHNS, CDR2 SASEGT, per germline. The CDR3 spells CASRLAGGPSDTQYF. CDR3 sequence (DNA): TGTGCCAGCAGGCTAGCGGGAGGGCCCTCAGATACGCAGTATTTT.

The V call is TRBV9, the J call TRBJ2-7, with TRBD2 matching over 11 bases. Germline V CDR1 and CDR2: SGDLS, YYNGEE. The ends lost 4 bases at V and 6 bases at J; junction bases unmatched: 6. CDR3 length: 14 residues. CDR3 loop: CASSSIAGGAEQYF. Written as DNA, the CDR3 is TGTGCCAGCAGCTCTATAGCGGGAGGGGCCGAGCAGTACTTC.

This clone was recorded a few times. The chain carries TRBV6-1 and TRBJ2-6, with 9 bases identical to TRBD1. The CDR3 spans 17 residues. V dropped 3 bases and J dropped 0; count of bases not matched to a gene: 3. Per the germline V gene, CDR1 is MNHNS and CDR2 is SASEGT. CDR3 sequence: CASSEGQGLSGANVLTF. The CDR3 region has the DNA TGTGCCAGCAGTGAGGGACAGGGCCTCTCTGGGGCCAACGTCCTGACTTTC.

The V call is TRBV6-1, the J call TRBJ2-7; 7 nucleotides match TRBD2. The CDR3 covers 16 residues. V was pared by 3 bases and J by 3 bases, with 11 bases of the junction left unmatched. CDR1 MNHNS and CDR2 SASEGT come from the germline V gene. The CDR3 nucleotides are TGTGCCAGCAGTGACGAGGCGGGGGATCAAGGCTACGAGCAGTACTTC. Translation gives CASSDEAGDQGYEQYF.

The gene calls are TRBV18 and TRBJ2-5; 7 bases map to TRBD1. The CDR3 has 12 residues. Germline V gene data show CDR1 as KGHSH and CDR2 as LQKENI. Germline trimming cut 2 bases from V and 9 bases from J; bases unmatched to any gene: 3. The CDR3 protein is CASSPVQGAQYF. The DNA of the CDR3 is TGTGCCAGCTCACCAGTTCAGGGGGCCCAGTACTTC. The variable domain in full, completed from reference TRBV18 and TRBJ2-5, reads NAGVMQNPRHLVRRRGQEARLRCSPMKGHSHVYWYRQLPEEGLKFMVYLQKENIIDESGMPKERFSAEFPKEGPSILRIQQVVRGDSAAYFCASSPVQGAQYFGPGTRLLVL.

This chain links TRBV29-1 with TRBJ2-7; D gene ambiguous. The CDR3 runs to 12 residues. Germline V CDR1 and CDR2: SQVTM, ANQGSEA. V shed 3 bases and J shed 3 bases, with 9 bases lying between them. CDR3 sequence (DNA): TGCAGCGTTGAGACCGACATCTACGAGCAGTACTTC. Residues: CSVETDIYEQYF.

This clone was observed a few times. The V and J genes are TRBV7-2 and TRBJ2-1; 7 bases match TRBD2. This CDR3 region has 14 residues. V shed 6 bases, J shed 14 bases, and the junction held 16 bases outside the gene matches. Germline lookup yields CDR1 SGHTA and CDR2 FQGNSA. The CDR3 reads CASRGGVGKEIKFF. The CDR3 DNA follows: TGTGCCAGCAGGGGGGGGGTGGGGAAGGAAATTAAGTTCTTC.

The chain joins TRBV28 to TRBJ2-3, with a tentative D call TRBD2 (6 bases). This CDR3 comprises 15 residues. The V and J ends lost 5 bases and 4 bases respectively, with 16 bases between them. Germline V gene sequence: CDR1 MDHEN, CDR2 SYDVKM. The CDR3 coding sequence is TGTGCCAGCAGTGGGGTTCCTCCGGGGGCAGATACGCAGTATTTT. Its protein is CASSGVPPGADTQYF.

The CDR3 nucleotides read TGTGCCAGCAGTGACGGGTCGGGTCGTAGTGAGCAGTTCTTC. Translated, it gives CASSDGSGRSEQFF. The J gene is TRBJ2-1, the V gene TRBV6-4; D gene unclear. Germline V gene data show CDR1 as MRHNA and CDR2 as SNTAGT. V was trimmed by 2 bases and J by 9 bases, leaving 14 bases between them. The CDR3 contains 14 residues.

The chain joins TRBV7-3 to TRBJ2-1; tentative D call: TRBD1 (6 bases). Trimming shortened V by 5 bases and J by 5 bases, and 13 bases separated the two germline ends. The CDR3 totals 14 residues. CDR1 SGHTA and CDR2 FQGTGA come from the germline V gene. The CDR3 nucleotides read TGTGCCAGCAGCCTACAGACAGGACACAATGAGCAGTTCTTC. Its translation is CASSLQTGHNEQFF.

The chain recombines TRBV28 with TRBJ1-4, with 7 positions matching TRBD1. With V trimmed by 8 bases and J by 3 bases, 6 bases remained unmatched. The CDR3 runs 14 residues. From germline, CDR1 is MDHEN and CDR2 SYDVKM. The chain's CDR3 is CASDPGQPNEKLFF. The CDR3 coding sequence is TGTGCCAGCGACCCGGGACAGCCTAATGAAAAACTGTTTTTT.

The table lists this clone with a few counts. The chain employs TRBV18 and TRBJ2-2; a possible D gene is TRBD2 (6 bases). There are 17 residues in the CDR3. Germline values: CDR1 KGHSH, CDR2 LQKENI. V gave up 4 bases and J gave up 0 bases, with 15 bases separating them. The CDR3 spells CASSLKSGGTNTGELFF. In nucleotides, the CDR3 is TGTGCCAGCTCACTGAAGTCGGGCGGGACGAACACCGGGGAGCTGTTTTTT.

This chain joins TRBV6-1 and TRBJ1-2; the D is unclear. The V end lost 1 base, the J end lost 1 base, and 7 bases lay between the germline ends. The CDR3 contains 14 residues. Germline CDR1 is MNHNS and CDR2 is SASEGT. DNA of the CDR3: TGTGCCAGCAGTGAAGGGTCACTTAACTATGGCTACACCTTC. This sequence encodes CASSEGSLNYGYTF.

This chain links TRBV18 with TRBJ2-3; the match to TRBD1 covers 10 bases. CDR3 length: 16 amino acids. The J segment lost 5 bases and the V segment lost 3 bases, leaving 8 bases of the junction unmatched. Germline lookup yields CDR1 KGHSH and CDR2 LQKENI. CDR3 amino acids: CASSPLPTGGRDTQYF. DNA for the CDR3: TGTGCCAGCTCACCTCTTCCGACAGGGGGCAGAGATACGCAGTATTTT.

This chain uses TRBV4-2 with TRBJ1-1; D remains ambiguous. Germline CDR1 LGHNA, CDR2 YNFKEQ. The CDR3 totals 13 residues. Trimming removed 2 bases at V and 8 bases at J, with 12 bases between. CDR3 in amino acids: CASSQQTRREAFF. CDR3 DNA: TGTGCCAGCAGCCAACAAACCAGGAGGGAAGCTTTCTTT.

The chain links TRBV19 to TRBJ1-1; D might be TRBD1 (5 bases). Germline V CDR1 and CDR2: LNHDA, SQIVND (reference sequence). CDR3 length: 11 residues. The V end was cut by 8 bases, the J end by 2 bases, with 6 bases between. CDR3: CASQGNTEAFF. DNA for the CDR3: TGTGCCAGTCAGGGTAACACTGAAGCTTTCTTT.

The chain uses TRBV5-6 and TRBJ2-1; tentative D call: TRBD2 (8 bases). This CDR3 is built from 18 residues. CDR1 SGHDT and CDR2 YYEEEE come from the germline V gene. V was clipped by 9 bases and J by 2 bases, with 27 bases between them. CDR3 sequence reads: CATRGQKVLAGPYNEQFF. The CDR3 nucleotides read TGTGCCACCCGGGGACAGAAAGTCCTAGCGGGTCCCTACAATGAGCAGTTCTTC.

The CDR3 DNA reads as TGTGCCAGCAGCCCCCTTGGGAGGAACTACAATGAGCAGTTCTTC. This gives the protein CASSPLGRNYNEQFF. The V and J genes are TRBV9 and TRBJ2-1, with D possibly TRBD2 on 6 matching bases. Germline values: CDR1 SGDLS, CDR2 YYNGEE. Trimming removed 4 bases from V and 3 bases from J, with 14 bases in between. This CDR3 is 15 amino acids long.

The rearrangement joins TRBV6-1 to TRBJ1-4; D is perhaps TRBD1 (6 bases). The V gene lost 8 bases and the J gene lost 5 bases, with 12 bases spanning the gap. Per germline, CDR1 MNHNS and CDR2 SASEGT. The CDR3 is 13 residues long. The CDR3 sequence is CASEKDRNEKLFF. The CDR3 DNA is TGTGCCAGCGAGAAAGACAGGAATGAAAAACTGTTTTTT.

In this sample, this clone turned up a few times. This chain uses TRBV7-3 with TRBJ1-2, with unresolved D. The germline gives CDR1 SGHTA, CDR2 FQGTGA. This CDR3 has 15 residues. V dropped 5 bases and J dropped 0 bases, with 13 bases sitting between them. The CDR3 nucleotides are TGTGCCAGCAGCCCGGCGCCGGGGACTAACTATGGCTACACCTTC. It codes for CASSPAPGTNYGYTF.

This clone has more than one count but fewer than ten. This sequence joins TRBV5-6 and TRBJ2-7, with a possible D match to TRBD1 (6 bases). There are 15 residues in the CDR3. Trimming pared 4 bases from V and 2 bases from J, leaving 16 bases between. Germline V CDR1 and CDR2: SGHDT, YYEEEE. The DNA of the CDR3 is TGTGCCAGCAGCGTAACAGGGTCTCAGGCCTACGAGCAGTACTTC. It is translated as CASSVTGSQAYEQYF.

V gene TRBV27 combines with J gene TRBJ2-7; 7 bases are a match to TRBD1. There are 18 residues in the CDR3. The germline gives CDR1 MNHEY, CDR2 SMNVEV (reference sequence). V was pared by 3 bases and J by 0 bases, with 14 bases of the junction left unmatched. The CDR3 loop reads CASSFITSGTESSYEQYF. Written as DNA, the CDR3 is TGTGCCAGCAGTTTCATCACCTCCGGGACAGAAAGCTCCTACGAGCAGTACTTC.

This chain connects TRBV13 to TRBJ1-2; D is uncertain. Per the germline V gene, CDR1 is PRHDT and CDR2 is FYEKMQ (reference sequence). Between the trimmed V and J ends, which lost 7 bases and 7 bases, there was a span of 19 bases. This CDR3 region has 14 residues. The CDR3 spells CASTPERVGGGYTF. The CDR3 bases are TGTGCCAGCACCCCGGAGAGGGTCGGTGGTGGCTACACCTTC.

J is TRBJ1-2 and V is TRBV15; TRBD1 is a possible D gene (5 bases). Germline CDR1 reads LNHNV; CDR2 reads YYDKDF (reference sequence). V lost 0 bases and J lost 4, with 15 bases in between. The CDR3 is made up of 16 amino acids. Here the CDR3 reads CATSRDRGGEVYGYTF. CDR3 coding DNA: TGTGCCACCAGCAGAGATCGGGGCGGGGAGGTCTATGGCTACACCTTC.

This rearrangement joins TRBV29-1 to TRBJ2-7; TRBD2 agrees at 7 bases. This CDR3 has 14 amino acids. CDR1 is SQVTM, CDR2 ANQGSEA, per germline. V trimming: 6 bases; J trimming: 3 bases; junction bases outside the gene matches: 11. The CDR3 loop is CSVGSGLRVYEQYF. In DNA form, the CDR3 reads TGCAGCGTAGGTAGCGGGCTAAGGGTCTACGAGCAGTACTTC.

The chain has TRBV28 and TRBJ1-1, with D maybe TRBD1 (6 bases). Trimming shortened V by 3 bases and J by 1 base, and 15 bases separated the two germline ends. Germline V gene data show CDR1 as MDHEN and CDR2 as SYDVKM. This CDR3 has 16 residues. CDR3: CASSFGDISGNTEAFF. The CDR3 DNA sequence: TGTGCCAGCAGTTTTGGGGACATCTCAGGGAACACTGAAGCTTTCTTT.

The rearrangement links TRBV11-2 to TRBJ2-3; D perhaps matches TRBD2 (5 bases). This CDR3 comprises 16 residues. The germline V gene has CDR1 SGHAT and CDR2 FQNNGV. V gave up 5 bases and J gave up 2 bases, with 17 bases separating them. Here the CDR3 reads CASSPPGGRNTDTQYF. CDR3 bases: TGTGCCAGCAGCCCCCCCGGCGGGCGTAACACAGATACGCAGTATTTT.

V gene TRBV11-2 combines with J gene TRBJ2-7; TRBD2 aligns across 14 bases. CDR1 SGHAT and CDR2 FQNNGV come from the germline V gene. This CDR3 is built from 16 residues. With 3 bases clipped from V and 3 bases from J, the junction kept 4 bases outside the gene matches. For the CDR3, the DNA is TGTGCCAGCAGCTTTGGACTAGCGGGAGGAAACTACGAGCAGTACTTC. Translation: CASSFGLAGGNYEQYF.

This clone occurred once. The chain couples TRBV27 to TRBJ2-1, with a weak D call TRBD2 (6 bases). CDR1 and CDR2 (germline): MNHEY, SMNVEV (reference sequence). The CDR3 is 15 amino acids. The germline V and J ends were trimmed by 0 bases and 3 bases, with 9 bases remaining between them. CDR3 bases: TGTGCCAGCAGTTTATCCTTCGGGGGCTACAATGAGCAGTTCTTC. Its protein is CASSLSFGGYNEQFF.

This clone was seen a few times. V and J are TRBV11-3 and TRBJ2-3; weak D call: TRBD2 (5 bases). The CDR3 is 14 residues long. The V and J ends lost 5 bases and 2 bases respectively, with 11 bases between them. Germline lookup yields CDR1 SGHNT and CDR2 YENEEA. CDR3 amino acids: CASSRAGITDTQYF. In DNA, the CDR3 is TGTGCCAGCAGCCGGGCGGGCATCACAGATACGCAGTATTTT. The variable domain in full, with the rest retrieved from reference TRBV11-3 and TRBJ2-3, is EAGVVQSPRYKIIEKKQPVAFWCNPISGHNTLYWYLQNLGQGPELLIRYENEEAVDDSQLPKDRFSAERLKGVDSTLKIQPAELGDSAVYLCASSRAGITDTQYFGPGTRLTVL.

This clone has more than one count but fewer than ten. The genes are TRBV28 and TRBJ1-3; D perhaps matches TRBD1 (5 bases). CDR1 is MDHEN, CDR2 SYDVKM, per germline. Trimming cost V 6 bases and J 1 base, with 13 bases left between them. The CDR3 totals 15 residues. In nucleotides, the CDR3 is TGTGCCAGCAGCGCAGGGAGGAATTCTGGAAACACCATATATTTT. Amino acids: CASSAGRNSGNTIYF.